The entry that follows covers one TCR beta chain sequence. Only a few counts were recorded for this clonotype. It lacks a known antigen. Base qualities are not provided; no much larger clone lies one nucleotide away. V is trimmed back by 5 bases and J by 1 base, and the junction contains 4 bases that no gene match accounts for. CDR1 and CDR2 are drawn from the germline V gene: SGHAT, FQNNGV. Counted from cysteine to phenylalanine, this CDR3 has 15 amino acids. Just the 45-base CDR3 DNA is kept, in frame starting at base 1. The record originates from a study of response to subunit inactivated influenza vaccine (dated by TCRdb to the late 2010s). Study-level background: Deep quantitative T cell receptor repertoire profiling was used in the study to track responses to a trivalent subunit inactivated influenza vaccine. Findings and caveats that apply to the study as a whole: The authors suggested that each seasonal influenza vaccination may recruit only a limited number of new T cells.

The library was produced with RT-PCR. The sequencer listed for this sample is Illumina HiSeq 2500. Clones were called with MiXCR by TCRdb after fastp trimmed the public reads at Q25, and only in-frame beta chains were retained. Each entry is one CDR3 protein sequence, shown with its most common DNA and genes. The sample table shows roughly 540,000 distinct CDR3 sequences, and 20% to 25% are seen once. 2.5% to 3.5% of the sample is held by the ten biggest clonotypes. The same data also contributed to another study, on T cells expressing NK-cell markers. As that second paper reports: The TCR beta cDNA libraries were made using 5'RACE template switching, a step that added both a universal primer site and unique molecular identifiers. In sorted CD3+CD56+NKG2C+, CD3+CD56+NKG2C- and CD3+CD56-NKG2C+ T-cell subsets from several donors, TCR beta-chain repertoires were profiled. Among the eight sequenced donors, only one was HCMV-seronegative, while the other seven were HCMV-seropositive. To restrict sorting to alphabetaTCR-expressing T cells, an anti-gammadeltaTCR antibody was added in several experiments. In six donors, the dominant CD3+CD56+NKG2C+ clonotypes were found to rank among the top 10 CD8+ clonotypes and to make up about 1.0-7.5% of CD8+ T cells. Those dominant clonotypes were again the most abundant among CD3+CD56-NKG2C+ cells in a few donors, at about 28.3-65%. Whether the expanded NKG2C-expressing T cell clones were specific for HCMV antigens was left unclear. Randomly selected healthy volunteers, three men and five women, were used as the eight sequenced donors. HCMV serostatus was determined by detecting HCMV-specific IgG in serum with a commercial ELISA kit. Ficoll density gradient centrifugation was used to isolate peripheral blood mononuclear cells from blood. CD4+ and CD8+ T cells were isolated from PBMC by magnetic immunoseparation with Miltenyi isolation kits. Synthesis of cDNA was primed from the TCR beta constant segment and was followed by two consecutive PCR amplification steps. Libraries were sequenced as 2 x 150 bp reads on Illumina HiSeq 2000/2500, MiSeq or NextSeq. MIGEC handled demultiplexing of the reads and grouping by UMI, while MiTCR was used to assemble and quantify clonotypes. Only TCR cDNA sequences supported by at least two reads were kept to exclude erroneous sequences. The tcR package was used for downstream repertoire analysis, with clonotypes matched between fractions based on CDR3 nucleotide sequence plus V segment. VDJmatch was used to annotate antigen specificity against VDJdb, with one amino acid substitution in CDR3 permitted.

This clonotype was sampled from a man aged 45 to 65 who received an inactivated influenza vaccine. Donor details come from another sample of the same person, matched by shared clones. The sequence is built from TRBV11-2 and TRBJ2-5, and 10 junction bases match TRBD2. Sample: CD4+ T cells sorted from PBMCs, taken about 12 days after vaccination. The DNA sequence is as follows: TGTGCCAGCAGCCCCGGACTAGCGGCCCAAGAGACCCAGTACTTC. Its coded protein is CASSPGLAAQETQYF.